The clone carrying this T cell receptor (beta chain) was observed a handful of times. Antigen unknown. Treatment indicated: oral pan-JAK inhibitor, 5-10 mg twice daily. RNA was isolated and reverse transcribed to cDNA, the sequencing template. Some clones are missing from TCRdb's copy, which holds only in-frame ones; the method was immunoSEQ multiplex PCR. The data hold more than 200,000 clones, with around 66% observed a single time. This sample stems from a study of CD8+ T cells in alopecia areata. Study outcomes and limitations: Scalp repertoires also include resident alphabeta T cells from normal skin. Among the top 100, expanded CD8+ clones were significantly decreased by tofacitinib, as was scalp clonality. Many expanded lesional clones remained in scalp and blood on tofacitinib.

The length of the CDR3 is 13 residues. CDR1 and CDR2 (germline): SEHNR, FQNEAQ (reference sequence). V was cut by 5 bases and J by 3 bases, with 10 bases left in between. This clonotype was obtained from a human donor with alopecia areata. The material was CD4+ T cells sorted from blood, obtained at week 4, from a patient treated with tofacitinib. The gene calls are TRBV7-9 and TRBJ1-1, with D uncertain. The DNA for the CDR3 is TGTGCCAGCAGCCTGGGGAAGGACACTGAAGCTTTCTTT. Its protein is CASSLGKDTEAFF.